A single sample is the source of the 13 T cell receptor beta chains below, sequenced in a study of blood T cell repertoires in COVID-19. Only in-frame clones appear in the TCRdb table, and some are missing; sequencing was by immunoSEQ multiplex PCR. The data show around 260,000 clones, 86% seen once. The source material was peripheral blood. These receptor sequences come from a young man with active or convalescent COVID-19.

This clone was observed a few times. The V call is TRBV27, the J call TRBJ2-2; tentatively, D is TRBD2 (5 bases). The CDR3 extends over 12 amino acids. Trimming left V 4 bases short and J 5 bases short, with 5 bases between. Germline V CDR1 and CDR2: MNHEY, SMNVEV (reference sequence). This chain's CDR3 is CASSWRTGELFF. CDR3 nucleotides: TGTGCCAGCAGTTGGAGGACCGGGGAGCTGTTTTTT.

The chain links TRBV30 to TRBJ2-3, with 7 bases that match TRBD1. The V gene end was trimmed by 3 bases and the J gene end by 4 bases; junction bases not matched to a gene: 7. The germline V gene has CDR1 GTSNPN and CDR2 SVGIG (reference sequence). This CDR3 spans 14 amino acids. As DNA, the CDR3 is TGTGCCTGGAGCCTAACAGGGGATTCAGATACGCAGTATTTT. This encodes CAWSLTGDSDTQYF.

This sequence joins TRBV7-2 and TRBJ2-1; 9 bases are shared with TRBD2. CDR1 and CDR2 from the germline V gene are SGHTA and FQGNSA. The CDR3 is made up of 17 amino acids. Losses at the gene ends were 5 bases for V and 8 bases for J; bases not matched to a gene: 16. The CDR3 coding sequence is TGTGCCAGCAGCCAGGACCTTAGCGGGAGTTTTTTGGATGAGCAGTTCTTC. Amino acid sequence: CASSQDLSGSFLDEQFF. The variable domain in full, completed from reference TRBV7-2 and TRBJ2-1, reads GAGVSQSPSNKVTEKGKDVELRCDPISGHTALYWYRQSLGQGLEFLIYFQGNSAPDKSGLPSDRFSAERTGGSVSTLTIQRTQQEDSAVYLCASSQDLSGSFLDEQFFGPGTRLTVL.

The chain recombines TRBV5-4 with TRBJ1-3, with D tentatively TRBD1 (5 bases). CDR3 size: 14 residues. V was clipped by 2 bases and J by 4 bases, with 10 bases between them. Germline CDR1 SGHNT, CDR2 YYREEE (reference sequence). The CDR3, as DNA: TGTGCCAGCAGCTTACCAGGGTTCGGAAACACCATATATTTT. It codes for CASSLPGFGNTIYF.

This clone has just a few counts. DNA of the CDR3: TGTGCCAGCAGCTCCCCGGGACAGGGCAGAGGCTACACCTTC. Its translation is CASSSPGQGRGYTF. The V call is TRBV5-6, the J call TRBJ1-2, with 9 bases aligning to TRBD1. J gave up 8 bases and V 3 bases, and 8 bases lay outside the gene matches. Per germline, CDR1 SGHDT and CDR2 YYEEEE. The CDR3 length is 14 residues.

This sequence joins TRBV5-1 and TRBJ1-1; a possible D gene is TRBD1 (6 bases). V dropped 6 bases and J dropped 1 base, with 13 bases sitting between them. Germline V gene data show CDR1 as SGHRS and CDR2 as YFSETQ. This CDR3 contains 14 residues. CDR3 nucleotide sequence: TGCGCCAGCACTCCGGGACATCAGAACACTGAAGCTTTCTTT. This encodes CASTPGHQNTEAFF.

The table lists this clone with a few counts. The chain carries TRBV10-1 and TRBJ2-2; no definite D call. V shed 4 bases and J shed 7 bases, with 4 bases lying between them. The CDR3 sequence is 11 residues long. Germline loops: CDR1 WNHNN, CDR2 SYGVQD (reference sequence). The CDR3 sequence is CASSGGGELFF. CDR3 nucleotide sequence: TGCGCCAGCAGTGGCGGCGGGGAGCTGTTTTTT.

This chain links TRBV30 with TRBJ1-1, with D uncertain. Trimming took off 3 bases at V and 10 bases at J, with 21 bases between the two ends. Germline lookup yields CDR1 GTSNPN and CDR2 SVGIG (reference sequence). CDR3 size: 14 residues. CDR3 in amino acids: CAWRTEVFSYGAFF. The CDR3 DNA reads as TGTGCCTGGAGGACGGAGGTTTTTTCATATGGAGCTTTCTTT.

J is TRBJ1-1 and V is TRBV19; 11 bases line up with TRBD1. With V trimmed by 6 bases and J by 2 bases, 5 bases remained unmatched. This CDR3 has 15 amino acids. Germline values: CDR1 LNHDA, CDR2 SQIVND (reference sequence). The CDR3 is CASRGQGASNTEAFF. CDR3 sequence (DNA): TGTGCCAGTAGAGGACAGGGGGCCAGTAACACTGAAGCTTTCTTT.

This clone occurred a few times. The chain has TRBV21-1 and TRBJ1-2; TRBD1 was called by the table and not checked on the DNA. TRBV21-1 is given as a pseudogene. The CDR3 runs 14 residues. The CDR3 coding sequence is TGTGCCAGCAGAAGGACAGGTCCTAACTATGGCTACACCTTC. Its protein is CASRRTGPNYGYTF.

The chain couples TRBV11-2 to TRBJ1-1; no firm D call. The germline gives CDR1 SGHAT, CDR2 FQNNGV. CDR3 length: 12 residues. Trimming removed 0 bases at V and 11 bases at J, with 10 bases between. In DNA form, the CDR3 reads TGTGCCAGCAGCTTAGATAGGCAGGTGGCTTTCTTT. Translation gives CASSLDRQVAFF.

The table lists this clone with a count of one. The chain combines TRBV19 with TRBJ2-1; weak D call: TRBD1 (5 bases). Trimming shortened V by 10 bases and J by 8 bases, and 18 bases separated the two germline ends. Germline CDR1 and CDR2: LNHDA and SQIVND (reference sequence). The CDR3 length is 13 residues. CDR3 coding DNA: TGTGCCACCCCTACGGAAAGGGGCCATGAGCAGTTCTTC. This gives the protein CATPTERGHEQFF.

The chain recombines TRBV5-4 with TRBJ1-2; D might be TRBD1 (6 bases). Trimming stripped 3 bases from V and 3 bases from J, with 12 bases between. This CDR3 spans 14 amino acids. Germline CDR1 and CDR2: SGHNT and YYREEE (reference sequence). The CDR3: CASSSRQEDYGYTF. CDR3 bases: TGTGCCAGCAGCTCTAGACAGGAGGACTATGGCTACACCTTC.